This T cell receptor beta chain was found in a study of cytomegalovirus exposure and HLA in healthy donors. Study findings and constraints: A later analysis linked 15,000 to 20,000 TCR beta sequences to HLA alleles at 0.05 false discovery rate. The records held CMV serostatus as the only immune exposure information.

The V segment lost 6 bases and the J segment 5 bases; nucleotides outside the gene matches: 9. This CDR3 comprises 15 residues. In germline, CDR1 is SGHVT, CDR2 SQSDAQ. On this clone: The target antigen is unknown.

The PCR had 60 Vbeta and 13 Jbeta primers. TCRdb keeps only in-frame clones here, not all; method: immunoSEQ multiplex PCR. The data show roughly 140,000 clones, with roughly three quarters seen just once and 1.5% to 2% held by the top ten. The clonotype originates from a woman aged 40 to 50 in good health and CMV-seronegative. Sample: PBMCs. This sequence joins TRBV7-4 and TRBJ1-3; 8 bases are a match to TRBD1. Here the CDR3 DNA reads TGTGCCAGCAGACAAGTTCAGGGGGCCAGAAACACCATATATTTT. The encoded protein is CASRQVQGARNTIYF.